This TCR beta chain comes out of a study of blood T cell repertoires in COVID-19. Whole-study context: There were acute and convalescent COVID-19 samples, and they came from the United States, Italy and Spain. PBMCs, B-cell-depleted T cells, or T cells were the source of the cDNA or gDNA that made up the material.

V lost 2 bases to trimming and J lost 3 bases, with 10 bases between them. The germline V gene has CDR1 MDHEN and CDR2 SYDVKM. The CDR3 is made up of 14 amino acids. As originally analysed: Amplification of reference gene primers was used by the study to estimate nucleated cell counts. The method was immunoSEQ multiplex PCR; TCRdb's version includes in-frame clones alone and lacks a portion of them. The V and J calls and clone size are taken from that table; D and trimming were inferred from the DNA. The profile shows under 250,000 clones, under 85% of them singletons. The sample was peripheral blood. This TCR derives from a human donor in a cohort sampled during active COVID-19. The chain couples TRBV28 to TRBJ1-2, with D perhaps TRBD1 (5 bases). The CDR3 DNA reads TGTGCCAGCAGTTTACCTCGGACACACTATGGCTACACCTTC. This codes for CASSLPRTHYGYTF.